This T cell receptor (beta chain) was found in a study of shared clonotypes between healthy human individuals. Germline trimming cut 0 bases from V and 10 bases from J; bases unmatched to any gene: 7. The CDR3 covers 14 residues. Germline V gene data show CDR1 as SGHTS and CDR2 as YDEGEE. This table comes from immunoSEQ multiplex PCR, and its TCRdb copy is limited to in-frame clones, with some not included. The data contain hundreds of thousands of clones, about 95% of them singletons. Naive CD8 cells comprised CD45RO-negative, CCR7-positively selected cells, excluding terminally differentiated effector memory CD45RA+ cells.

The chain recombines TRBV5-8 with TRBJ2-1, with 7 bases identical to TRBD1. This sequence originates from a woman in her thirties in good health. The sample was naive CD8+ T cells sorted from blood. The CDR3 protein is CASSLDQGVSEQFF. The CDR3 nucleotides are TGTGCCAGCAGCTTGGACCAGGGGGTTAGCGAGCAGTTCTTC.